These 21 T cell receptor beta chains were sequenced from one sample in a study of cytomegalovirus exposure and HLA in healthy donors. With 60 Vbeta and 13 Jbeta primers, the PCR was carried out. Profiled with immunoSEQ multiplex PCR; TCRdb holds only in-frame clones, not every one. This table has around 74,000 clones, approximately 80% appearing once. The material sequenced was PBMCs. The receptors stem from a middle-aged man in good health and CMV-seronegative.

This CDR3 is CASSSPGRIEAFF. CDR3 sequence (DNA): TGTGCCAGCAGCTCCCCTGGGAGGATTGAAGCTTTCTTT. The chain joins TRBV11-2 to TRBJ1-1; D is unresolved. The CDR3 extends over 13 amino acids. V was shortened by 4 bases and J by 7 bases, with 13 bases between the two germline ends. CDR1 is SGHAT and CDR2 is FQNNGV in the germline V gene.

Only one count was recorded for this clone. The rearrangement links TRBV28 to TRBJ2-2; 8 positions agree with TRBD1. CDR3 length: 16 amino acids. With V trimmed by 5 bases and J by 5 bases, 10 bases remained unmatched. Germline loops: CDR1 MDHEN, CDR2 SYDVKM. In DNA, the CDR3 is TGTGCCAGCAGTGGGGTTGGACAGGGCGGGACCGGGGAGCTGTTTTTT. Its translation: CASSGVGQGGTGELFF.

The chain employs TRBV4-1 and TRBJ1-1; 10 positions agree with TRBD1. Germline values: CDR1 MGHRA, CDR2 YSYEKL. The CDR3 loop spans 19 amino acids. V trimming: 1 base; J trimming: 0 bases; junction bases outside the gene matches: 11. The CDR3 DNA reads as TGCGCCAGCAGCCAAGGAAGACAGGGGGCGACGAGTATGAACACTGAAGCTTTCTTT. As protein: CASSQGRQGATSMNTEAFF.

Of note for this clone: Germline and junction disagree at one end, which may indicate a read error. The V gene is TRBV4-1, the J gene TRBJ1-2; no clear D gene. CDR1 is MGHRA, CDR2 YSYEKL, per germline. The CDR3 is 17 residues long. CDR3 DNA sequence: TGCGCCAGCAGCTCAGACCCTCGACCGAGAACTAACTATGGCTACCCCTTC. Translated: CASSSDPRPRTNYGYPF.

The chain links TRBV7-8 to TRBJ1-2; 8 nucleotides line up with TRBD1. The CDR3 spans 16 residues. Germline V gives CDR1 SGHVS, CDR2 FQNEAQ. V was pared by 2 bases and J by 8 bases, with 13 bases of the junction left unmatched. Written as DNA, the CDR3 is TGTGCCAGCAGCTTATTTCTCTCTGGACAGGGTCGCGGCTACACCTTC. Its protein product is CASSLFLSGQGRGYTF.

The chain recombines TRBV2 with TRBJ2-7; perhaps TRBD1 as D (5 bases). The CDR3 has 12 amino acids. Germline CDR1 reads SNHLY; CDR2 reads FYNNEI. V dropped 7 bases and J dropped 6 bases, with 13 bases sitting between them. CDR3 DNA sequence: TGTGCCAGCACAAAGACAGAAGTCGAGCAGTACTTC. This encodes CASTKTEVEQYF.

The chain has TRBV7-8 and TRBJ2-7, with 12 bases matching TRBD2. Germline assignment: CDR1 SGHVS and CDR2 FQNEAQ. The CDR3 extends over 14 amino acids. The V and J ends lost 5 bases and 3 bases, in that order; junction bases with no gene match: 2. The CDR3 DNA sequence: TGTGCCAGCAGCGTACTAGCGGGGGGCTACGAGCAGTACTTC. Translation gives CASSVLAGGYEQYF.

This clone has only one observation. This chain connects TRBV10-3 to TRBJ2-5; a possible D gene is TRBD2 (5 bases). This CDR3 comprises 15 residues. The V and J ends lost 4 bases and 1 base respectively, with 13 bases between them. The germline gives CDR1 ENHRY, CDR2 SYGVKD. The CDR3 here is CAISARGLPQETQYF. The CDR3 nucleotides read TGTGCCATCAGTGCCAGAGGGTTACCCCAAGAGACCCAGTACTTC.

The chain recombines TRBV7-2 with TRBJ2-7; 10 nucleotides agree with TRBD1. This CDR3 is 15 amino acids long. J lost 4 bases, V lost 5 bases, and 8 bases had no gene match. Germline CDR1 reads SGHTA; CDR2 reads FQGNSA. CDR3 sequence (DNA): TGTGCCAGCAGCCCTCGGGGACAGGGGTTATACGAGCAGTACTTC. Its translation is CASSPRGQGLYEQYF. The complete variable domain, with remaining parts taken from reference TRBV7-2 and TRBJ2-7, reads GAGVSQSPSNKVTEKGKDVELRCDPISGHTALYWYRQSLGQGLEFLIYFQGNSAPDKSGLPSDRFSAERTGGSVSTLTIQRTQQEDSAVYLCASSPRGQGLYEQYFGPGTRLTVT.

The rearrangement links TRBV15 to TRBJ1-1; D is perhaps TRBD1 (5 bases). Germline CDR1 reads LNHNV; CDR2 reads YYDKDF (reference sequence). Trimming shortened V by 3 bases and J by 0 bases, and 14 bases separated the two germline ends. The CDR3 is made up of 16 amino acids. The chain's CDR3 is CATSSHPRQLNTEAFF. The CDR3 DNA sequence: TGTGCCACCAGCAGTCATCCTCGACAGCTGAACACTGAAGCTTTCTTT.

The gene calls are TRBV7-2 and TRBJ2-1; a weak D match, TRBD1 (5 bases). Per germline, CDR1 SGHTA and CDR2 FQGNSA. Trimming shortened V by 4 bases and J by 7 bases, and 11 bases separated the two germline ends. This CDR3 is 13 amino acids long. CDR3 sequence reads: CASSSQEWNEQFF. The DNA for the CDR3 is TGTGCCAGCAGCTCACAGGAATGGAATGAGCAGTTCTTC.

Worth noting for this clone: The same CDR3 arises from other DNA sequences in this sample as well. The CDR3 protein is CASSSAARTGYEQYF. The CDR3 region has the DNA TGTGCCAGCAGTTCAGCCGCCCGGACAGGCTACGAGCAGTACTTC. J is TRBJ2-7 and V is TRBV28, with 7 bases identical to TRBD1. Per germline, CDR1 MDHEN and CDR2 SYDVKM. CDR3 length equals 15 residues. V lost 4 bases, J lost 3 bases, and 9 bases stayed unmatched.

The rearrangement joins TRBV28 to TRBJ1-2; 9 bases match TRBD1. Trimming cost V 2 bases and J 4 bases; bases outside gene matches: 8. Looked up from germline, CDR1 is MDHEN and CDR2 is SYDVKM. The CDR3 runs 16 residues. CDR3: CASSLDGTGLVYGYTF. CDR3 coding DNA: TGTGCCAGCAGTTTAGACGGGACAGGGCTCGTCTATGGCTACACCTTC.

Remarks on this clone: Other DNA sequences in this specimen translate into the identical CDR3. The CDR3 loop is CASSLTGGQGYEQYF. CDR3 bases: TGTGCCAGCAGCTTAACGGGGGGACAGGGCTACGAGCAGTACTTC. The chain carries TRBV7-3 and TRBJ2-7; 9 bases agree with TRBD1. V lost 0 bases to trimming and J lost 3 bases; unmatched junction nucleotides: 3. CDR1 is SGHTA, CDR2 FQGTGA, per germline. The CDR3 has 15 residues.

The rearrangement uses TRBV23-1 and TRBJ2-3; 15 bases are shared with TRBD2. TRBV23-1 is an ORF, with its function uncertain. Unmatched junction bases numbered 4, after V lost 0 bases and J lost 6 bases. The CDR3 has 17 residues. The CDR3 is CASSQSGLAGGPDTQYF. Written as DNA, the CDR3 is TGCGCCAGCAGTCAATCGGGACTAGCGGGGGGCCCTGATACGCAGTATTTT.

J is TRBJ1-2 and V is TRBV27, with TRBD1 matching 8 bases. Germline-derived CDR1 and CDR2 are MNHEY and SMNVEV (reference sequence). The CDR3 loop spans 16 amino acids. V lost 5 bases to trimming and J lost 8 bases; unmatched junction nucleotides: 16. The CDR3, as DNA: TGTGCCAGCAGTCCCTCGTACAGGGGGATTTTCTGGGGCTACACCTTC. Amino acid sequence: CASSPSYRGIFWGYTF.

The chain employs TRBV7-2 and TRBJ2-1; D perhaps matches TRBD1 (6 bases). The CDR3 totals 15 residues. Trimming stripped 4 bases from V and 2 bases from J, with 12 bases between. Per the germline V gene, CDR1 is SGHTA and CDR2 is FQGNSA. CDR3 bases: TGTGCCAGCAGCTCCGCAGGGGTGGCCTACAATGAGCAGTTCTTC. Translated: CASSSAGVAYNEQFF.

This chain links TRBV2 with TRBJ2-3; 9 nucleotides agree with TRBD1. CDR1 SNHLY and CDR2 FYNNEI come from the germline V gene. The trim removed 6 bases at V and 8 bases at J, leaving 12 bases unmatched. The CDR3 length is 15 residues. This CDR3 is CASREGQGAFFTQYF. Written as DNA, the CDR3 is TGTGCCAGCAGAGAGGGACAGGGAGCTTTCTTTACGCAGTATTTT.

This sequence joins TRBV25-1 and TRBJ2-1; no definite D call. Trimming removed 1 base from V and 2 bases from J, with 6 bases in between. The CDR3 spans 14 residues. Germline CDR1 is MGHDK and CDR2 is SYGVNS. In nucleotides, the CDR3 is TGTGCCAGCAGTGAATTTAACACCTACAATGAGCAGTTCTTC. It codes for CASSEFNTYNEQFF.

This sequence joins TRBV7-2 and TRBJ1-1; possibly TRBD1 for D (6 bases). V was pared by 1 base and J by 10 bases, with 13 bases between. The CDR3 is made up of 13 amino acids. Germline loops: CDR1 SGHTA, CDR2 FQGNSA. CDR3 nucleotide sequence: TGTGCCAGCAGCTTAGATTACAGGGACCCAGCTTTCTTT. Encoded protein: CASSLDYRDPAFF.

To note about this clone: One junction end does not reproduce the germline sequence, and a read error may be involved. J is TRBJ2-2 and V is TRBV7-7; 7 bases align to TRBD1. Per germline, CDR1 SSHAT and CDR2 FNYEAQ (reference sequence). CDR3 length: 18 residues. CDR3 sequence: CASSPRETGYANTGELFF. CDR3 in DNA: TGTGCTAGCAGCCCCCGCGAGACAGGGTACGCGAACACCGGGGAGCTGTTTTTT.